This T cell receptor beta chain was found in a study of blood T cell repertoires in COVID-19. Overall study context: The cDNA or gDNA used as material had been derived from T cells, B-cell-depleted T cells, or PBMCs.

How the authors handled the data: Amplification with reference gene primers provided the estimates of nucleated cell counts. Method: immunoSEQ multiplex PCR; TCRdb's copy keeps in-frame clones and lacks some. V and J calls and clone size are given by that table; D and trimming were obtained from the DNA. Seen here are 49,000 or so clones, about nine tenths observed once, and the top ten hold approximately 7.1%. The CDR3 covers 15 residues. CDR1 and CDR2 (germline): SEHNR, FQNEAQ (reference sequence). V dropped 7 bases and J dropped 2; count of bases not matched to a gene: 10. This clone was seen once.

Sequences were obtained from peripheral blood. The rearrangement links TRBV7-9 to TRBJ1-1, with 7 bases that match TRBD1. The TCR originated in a man aged 45-60 years with active COVID-19. The CDR3 region is CASNPSTGLNTEAFF. The CDR3 nucleotides are TGTGCCAGCAACCCCTCGACAGGGCTAAACACTGAAGCTTTCTTT.